This TCR beta chain was sequenced for a study of technical replicates of blood from a few donors. V trimming: 5 bases; J trimming: 4 bases; junction bases outside the gene matches: 6. Germline CDR1 LNHDA, CDR2 SQIVND (reference sequence). This CDR3 contains 14 residues. Using immunoSEQ multiplex PCR, the repertoire was profiled, and TCRdb retains in-frame clones only, with some absent. The sample has under 90,000 clones, about 95% seen once. The chain links TRBV19 to TRBJ2-5, with TRBD1 matching 8 bases. This clonotype originated in a human donor in good health. Material for sequencing was T cells isolated from PBMCs. This CDR3 is CASSVRQGIETQYF. CDR3 DNA sequence: TGTGCCAGTAGTGTCCGACAGGGGATAGAGACCCAGTACTTC.